The clone carrying this T cell receptor beta chain came up a few times. What it recognizes is unknown. Scientists made TCR beta libraries using quantitative 5'-RACE with molecular barcodes. TCRdb re-called the 5' RACE reads with MiXCR, one entry per CDR3 protein. This sample has 250,000 to 400,000 distinct CDR3 sequences, with more than 9% found just once. CDR3 length: 14 residues. Trimming took off 1 base at V and 1 base at J, with 9 bases between the two ends. CDR1 and CDR2 from the germline V gene are SGDLS and YYNGEE. The sample originates from a study of CD8 T cells in ankylosing spondylitis. Overall study results and limits: Previous work reported some of these motif variants in the synovial fluid and blood of reactive arthritis. The authors reported significant enrichment of disease-linked clones in matched ankylosing spondylitis synovial fluid. Characteristic of ankylosing spondylitis blood, it appeared, was a TCR beta motif comprising roughly 8 highly homologous variants.

The chain couples TRBV9 to TRBJ2-7, with D possibly TRBD2 on 6 matching bases. The sequence was collected from a female donor with ankylosing spondylitis or in good health (not recorded which). Sequencing used blood, either unsorted or a sorted T cell fraction (not recorded which). The CDR3 sequence is CASSVRGRSYEQYF. The CDR3 nucleotides read TGTGCCAGCAGCGTACGAGGGAGGTCCTACGAGCAGTACTTC.